A few counts support the clone carrying this TCR beta chain. There are 18 residues in the CDR3. Per germline, CDR1 MNHNY and CDR2 SVGAGI (reference sequence). V trimming: 0 bases; J trimming: 7 bases; junction bases outside the gene matches: 9. The data stem from a study of T cell repertoires in aging, cancer and after chemotherapy. Peripheral blood genomic DNA, not sorted cells or RNA, was the template. A mixed TRB-A/B primer pool amplified rearranged TRB by multiplex touch-down PCR. TCRdb reprocessed the multiplex PCR reads with MiXCR, giving one entry per CDR3 protein. Here the sample spans under 8,500 distinct CDR3 sequences, approximately 28% being singletons.

Sequenced material: blood. The rearrangement links TRBV6-6 to TRBJ2-3, with 14 bases aligning to TRBD2. This receptor was taken from a human donor with a blood cancer. The CDR3 DNA reads as TGTGCCAGCAGTTACTCAATTAGGACTAGCGGGGGGCCTAATACGCAGTATTTT. It translates to CASSYSIRTSGGPNTQYF.